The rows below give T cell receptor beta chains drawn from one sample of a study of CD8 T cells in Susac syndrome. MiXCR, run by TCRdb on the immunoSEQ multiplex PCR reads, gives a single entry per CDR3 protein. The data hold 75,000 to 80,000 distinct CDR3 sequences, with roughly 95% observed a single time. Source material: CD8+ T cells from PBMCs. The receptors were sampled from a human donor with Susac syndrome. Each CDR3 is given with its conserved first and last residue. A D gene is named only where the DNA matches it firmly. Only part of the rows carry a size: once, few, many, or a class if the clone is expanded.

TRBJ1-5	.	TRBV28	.	TGTGCCAGCAGCTCCAAACGGCCCCAGCATTTT	CASSSKRPQHF
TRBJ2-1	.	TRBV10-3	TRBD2	TGTGCCATCAGTGAGTCCCTAGCGGGGGCCTACAATGAGCAGTTCTTC	CAISESLAGAYNEQFF
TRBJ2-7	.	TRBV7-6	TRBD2	TGTGCCAGCAGCGTGGGGACTAACGAGCAGTACTTC	CASSVGTNEQYF
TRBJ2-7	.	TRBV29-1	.	TGCAGCGTTGAAGTGGGAGACAGATACGAGCAGTACTTC	CSVEVGDRYEQYF
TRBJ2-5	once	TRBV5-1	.	TGCGCCAGCAGCCCGGTTACAGGGCTGGAGACCCAGTACTTC	CASSPVTGLETQYF
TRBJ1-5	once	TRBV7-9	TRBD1	TGTGCCTCGACAGGGGACTATAGCAATCAGCCCCAGCATTTT	CASTGDYSNQPQHF
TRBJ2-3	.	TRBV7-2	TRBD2	TGTGCCAGCAGCTTAGATGGCGGGGGGGCTAGAGATACGCAGTATTTT	CASSLDGGGARDTQYF
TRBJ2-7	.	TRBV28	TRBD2	TGTGCCACTCGGACTAGCGAAGACTACGAGCAGTACTTC	CATRTSEDYEQYF
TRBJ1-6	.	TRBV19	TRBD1	TGTGCCAGTAGATTGGGACAGGAAAATTCACCCCTCCACTTT	CASRLGQENSPLHF
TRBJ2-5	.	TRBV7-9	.	TGTGCCAGCAGCCACTTACTAGTCCTCGTCCAAGAGACCCAGTACTTC	CASSHLLVLVQETQYF
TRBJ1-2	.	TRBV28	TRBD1	TGTGCCAGCAGTCCCAGGGGGGGGGCTGGCTATGGCTACACCTTC	CASSPRGGAGYGYTF
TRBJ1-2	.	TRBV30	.	TGTGCCGGGGACGTCCCACCCGAGGGCTACACCTTC	CAGDVPPEGYTF
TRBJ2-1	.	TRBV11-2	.	TGTGCCAGCAGTTTTGGTAGGGGGGATGAGCAGTTCTTC	CASSFGRGDEQFF
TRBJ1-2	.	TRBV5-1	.	TGCGCCAGCAGCTTGGGTGTCCAGGAAGGCTACACCTTC	CASSLGVQEGYTF
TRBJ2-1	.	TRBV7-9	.	TGTGCCAGCAGCCCTCCTCGGGGGAACAATGAGCAGTTCTTC	CASSPPRGNNEQFF
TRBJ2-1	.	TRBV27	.	TGTGCCAGCAGTTTCAAGGGGGTGTACAATGAGCAGTTCTTC	CASSFKGVYNEQFF
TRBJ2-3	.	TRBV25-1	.	TGTGCCAGCAGTGCCCGGAACTCCGTGCCCACAGATACGCAGTATTTT	CASSARNSVPTDTQYF
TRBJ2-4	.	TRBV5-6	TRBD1	TGTGCCAGCAGCTGGGGGACAGGGTTTAACATTCAGTACTTC	CASSWGTGFNIQYF
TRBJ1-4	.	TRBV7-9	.	TGTGCCAGCAGCTTAAGGGAGGAGGAAAAACTGTTTTTT	CASSLREEEKLFF
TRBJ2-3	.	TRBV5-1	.	TGCGCCAGCAGCTCGGAGGGGGGCAGGGATACGCAGTATTTT	CASSSEGGRDTQYF
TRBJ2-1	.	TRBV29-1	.	TGCAGCGTTGAAGCGAATGAGCAGTTCTTC	CSVEANEQFF
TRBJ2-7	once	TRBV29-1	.	TGCAGCGTTGAAGGGCCTACCTACGAGCAGTACTTC	CSVEGPTYEQYF
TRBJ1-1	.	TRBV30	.	TGTGCCTGGAGTGTCAGGGCGACTGAAGCTTTCTTT	CAWSVRATEAFF
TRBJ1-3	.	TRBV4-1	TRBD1	TGCGCCAGCAGCCAAGTCCAGGACAGGTCTGGAAACACCATATATTTT	CASSQVQDRSGNTIYF
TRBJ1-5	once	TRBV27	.	TGTGCCAGCAAAGACGGTACTAATCAGCCCCAGCATTTT	CASKDGTNQPQHF
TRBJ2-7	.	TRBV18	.	TGTGCCAGCTCACCTGTACTCCACTACGAGCAGTACTTC	CASSPVLHYEQYF
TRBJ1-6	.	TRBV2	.	TGTGCCATCCTACAGGGTCGGGATTCACCCCTCCACTTT	CAILQGRDSPLHF
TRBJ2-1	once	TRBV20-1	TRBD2	TGCAGTGCTAGAAAGTTGGCGGGGGTAGATTTCTCCTACAATGAGCAGTTCTTC	CSARKLAGVDFSYNEQFF
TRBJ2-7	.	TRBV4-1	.	TGCGCCAGCAGCTCGATAAGCGGTGGGAACTACGAGCAGTACTTC	CASSSISGGNYEQYF
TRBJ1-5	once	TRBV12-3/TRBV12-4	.	TGTGCCAGCAGTTTAGGGGCCGGACAGTCCAATCAGCCCCAGCATTTT	CASSLGAGQSNQPQHF
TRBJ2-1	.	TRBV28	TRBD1	TGTGCCAGCAGTTTTACGACAGGGGGGTCCAATGAGCAGTTCTTC	CASSFTTGGSNEQFF
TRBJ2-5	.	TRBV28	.	TGTGCCAGCAGCGACAGGGGAGGGGGAGAGACCCAGTACTTC	CASSDRGGGETQYF
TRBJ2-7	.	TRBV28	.	TGTGCCAGCAGTGCACTTTCCGACGCTCCCGGGAAGGAGCAGTACTTC	CASSALSDAPGKEQYF
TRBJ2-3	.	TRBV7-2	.	TGTGCCAGCAGCTCCCTTAGGGGGGGCGTGGGAGATACGCAGTATTTT	CASSSLRGGVGDTQYF
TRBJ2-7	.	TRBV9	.	TGTGCCAGCAGCCCCACTCTTTTTAGCTCCTACGAGCAGTACTTC	CASSPTLFSSYEQYF
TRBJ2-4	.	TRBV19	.	TGTGCCAGTAGTGGGTTAGCCAAAAACATTCAGTACTTC	CASSGLAKNIQYF
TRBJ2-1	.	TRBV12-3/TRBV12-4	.	TGTGCCAGCAGCATAAGTCGGGCAGGGAATGAGCAGTTCTTC	CASSISRAGNEQFF
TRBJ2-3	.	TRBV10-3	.	TGTGCCATCAGTGAGCCGTTGACTGACACAGATACGCAGTATTTT	CAISEPLTDTDTQYF
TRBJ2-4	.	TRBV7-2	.	TGTGCCAGCAGCTTCGGTGGAACCAAAAACATTCAGTACTTC	CASSFGGTKNIQYF
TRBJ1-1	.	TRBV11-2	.	TGTGCCAGCACCACATTACTAAACACTGAAGCTTTCTTT	CASTTLLNTEAFF
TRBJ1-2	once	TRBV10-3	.	TGTGCCACTAAGGATGCAGGGTTCTATGGCTACACCTTC	CATKDAGFYGYTF
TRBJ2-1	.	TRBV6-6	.	TGTGCCAGCGGGCTGGGGGCAAATGAGCAGTTCTTC	CASGLGANEQFF
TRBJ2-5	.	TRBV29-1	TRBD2	TGCAGCGTTGATCTAGCGGGGGATTCGTGGGAGACCCAGTACTTC	CSVDLAGDSWETQYF
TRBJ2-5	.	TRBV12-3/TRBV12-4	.	TGTGCCAGCAGTACAGAGCTCCAAGAGACCCAGTACTTC	CASSTELQETQYF
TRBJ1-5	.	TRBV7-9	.	TGTGCCAGCAGCCAAGACCTCGGGAAGGGACAGCCCCAGCATTTT	CASSQDLGKGQPQHF
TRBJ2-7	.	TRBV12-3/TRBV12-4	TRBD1	TGTGCCAGCAGTGATCCGGGACAGGGTCCCTACGAGCAGTACTTC	CASSDPGQGPYEQYF